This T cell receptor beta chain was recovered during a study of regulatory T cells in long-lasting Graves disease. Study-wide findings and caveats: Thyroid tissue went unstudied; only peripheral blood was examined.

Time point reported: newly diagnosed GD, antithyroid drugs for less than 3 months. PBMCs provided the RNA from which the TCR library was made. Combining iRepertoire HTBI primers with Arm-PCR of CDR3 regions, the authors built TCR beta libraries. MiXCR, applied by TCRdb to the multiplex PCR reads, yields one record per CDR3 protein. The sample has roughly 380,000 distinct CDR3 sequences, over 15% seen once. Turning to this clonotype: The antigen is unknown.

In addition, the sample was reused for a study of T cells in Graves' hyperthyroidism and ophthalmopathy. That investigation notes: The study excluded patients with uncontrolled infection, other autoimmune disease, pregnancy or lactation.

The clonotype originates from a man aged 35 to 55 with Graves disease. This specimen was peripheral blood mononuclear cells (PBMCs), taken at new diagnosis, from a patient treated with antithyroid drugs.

CDR3 loop: CASTSGGTINEQFF. The CDR3 region has the DNA TGTGCCAGCACTAGCGGGGGTACTATCAATGAGCAGTTCTTC. This chain uses TRBV6-2 or TRBV6-3 with TRBJ2-1; 10 bases are shared with TRBD2. With 7 bases clipped from V and 6 bases from J, the junction kept 6 bases outside the gene matches. Germline V gives CDR1 MNHEY, CDR2 SVGEGT. The CDR3 runs to 14 residues.